This T cell receptor beta chain was documented in a study of T cells after yellow fever vaccination. General study findings and limits: Post-booster repertoires contained most primary-vaccination clones again (roughly 97% CD4, about 90% CD8). Few clonotypes appeared in both CD4 and CD8 compartments.

Generation of TCR cDNA used 5'RACE template switching (which added a universal primer site and UMIs). TCRdb redid the calling of the 5' RACE reads with MiXCR, one entry per CDR3 protein. This table has more than 300,000 distinct CDR3 sequences, about 10% appearing once. With 10 bases removed from V and 2 bases from J, the gap between germline ends came to 14 bases. The germline V gene encodes CDR1 KGHSH and CDR2 LQKENI. This CDR3 is built from 13 residues. With respect to this clonotype: Antigen: not known.

The chain recombines TRBV18 with TRBJ1-2; D is undetermined. The TCR originated in a man aged 18 to 30 who received the YFV17D yellow fever vaccine. Material: CD4+ T cells sorted from PBMCs, obtained 45 days after the yellow fever booster vaccination. Here the CDR3 reads CATTARPNYGYTF. The CDR3 DNA reads TGTGCCACCACAGCCAGGCCCAACTATGGCTACACCTTC.